The 14 T cell receptor beta chains below were found in one sample sequenced in a study of neurological immune-mediated disorders. Time point noted: longitudinal time-point 2. MiXCR was run by TCRdb on the 5' RACE reads, yielding one entry per CDR3 protein. The table shows roughly 49,000 distinct CDR3 sequences, with around 13% occurring only once. The material sequenced was PBMCs. These receptors all come from a male donor with HTLV-1-associated myelopathy (HAM/TSP).

This clonotype has ten or more counts. The chain employs TRBV18 and TRBJ1-4; D remains unclear. Germline V gene data show CDR1 as KGHSH and CDR2 as LQKENI. CDR3 length equals 14 residues. V was pared by 3 bases and J by 4 bases, with 9 bases between. CDR3 DNA sequence: TGTGCCAGCTCACCTGATTTGGATAATGAAAAACTGTTTTTT. This sequence encodes CASSPDLDNEKLFF.

The table lists this clonotype with many counts. CDR3 DNA: TGCAGTGCTAGAGATTACACTAGCGGGGGGGCAGGGGAGCAGTTCTTC. Protein sequence: CSARDYTSGGAGEQFF. The chain uses TRBV20-1 and TRBJ2-1; 13 bases are a match to TRBD2. The junction had 9 bases not matched to a gene; V was cut back by 0 bases and J by 10 bases. Germline assignment: CDR1 DFQATT and CDR2 SNEGSKA (reference sequence). CDR3 length: 16 residues.

In its sample, this clonotype was seen many times. This sequence joins TRBV25-1 and TRBJ1-1; a weak D match, TRBD1 (5 bases). V lost 2 bases and J lost 3, with 13 bases in between. This CDR3 has 15 amino acids. Germline loops: CDR1 MGHDK, CDR2 SYGVNS. The CDR3 reads CASSEGGAEYTEAFF. The CDR3 bases are TGTGCCAGCAGTGAAGGAGGGGCTGAGTACACTGAAGCTTTCTTT.

The sample holds many counts of this clonotype. This sequence joins TRBV5-1 and TRBJ2-1, with 11 bases fitting TRBD2. Germline CDR1 reads SGHRS; CDR2 reads YFSETQ. V was pared by 4 bases and J by 4 bases, with 4 bases of the junction left unmatched. This CDR3 region has 15 residues. The CDR3 sequence: CASSLAGGLYNEQFF. CDR3 sequence (DNA): TGCGCCAGCAGCCTAGCGGGGGGCCTTTACAATGAGCAGTTCTTC. Looking up the rest from reference TRBV5-1 and TRBJ2-1 gives the full variable domain: KAGVTQTPRYLIKTRGQQVTLSCSPISGHRSVSWYQQTPGQGLQFLFEYFSETQRNKGNFPGRFSGRQFSNSRSEMNVSTLELGDSALYLCASSLAGGLYNEQFFGPGTRLTVL.

This clonotype was counted many times. The chain recombines TRBV4-3 with TRBJ2-2; 12 bases line up with TRBD2. Per the germline V gene, CDR1 is LGHNA and CDR2 is YSLEER. The CDR3 extends over 15 amino acids. V shed 1 base, J shed 6 bases, and the junction held 0 bases outside the gene matches. In DNA form, the CDR3 reads TGCGCCAGCAGCCAAGCTAGCGGGGGGGCCGGGGAGCTGTTTTTT. Amino acids: CASSQASGGAGELFF.

This clonotype was counted at least ten times. The rearrangement links TRBV5-5 to TRBJ2-1; D gene unclear. V dropped 3 bases and J dropped 9 bases, with 16 bases sitting between them. The CDR3 covers 14 residues. Per germline, CDR1 SGHKS and CDR2 YYEKEE (reference sequence). The CDR3 sequence is CASSSDDRDLEQFF. DNA of the CDR3: TGTGCCAGCAGCTCGGACGACCGAGATCTTGAGCAGTTCTTC.

In this sample, this clonotype turned up many times. The chain recombines TRBV15 with TRBJ1-1; 10 nucleotides align to TRBD1. Germline V gene sequence: CDR1 LNHNV, CDR2 YYDKDF (reference sequence). V dropped 0 bases and J dropped 5; count of bases not matched to a gene: 9. The CDR3 sequence is 17 residues long. Here the CDR3 reads CATSRDYGTGVMTEAFF. The CDR3 nucleotides are TGTGCCACCAGCAGAGATTATGGGACAGGGGTGATGACTGAAGCTTTCTTT. Full variable domain (rest looked up from reference TRBV15 and TRBJ1-1): DAMVIQNPRYQVTQFGKPVTLSCSQTLNHNVMYWYQQKSSQAPKLLFHYYDKDFNNEADTPDNFQSRRPNTSFCFLDIRSPGLGDTAMYLCATSRDYGTGVMTEAFFGQGTRLTVV.

This clonotype was recorded once. V usage is TRBV19 and J usage is TRBJ2-1; 13 bases fit TRBD2. CDR1 is LNHDA, CDR2 SQIVND, per germline (reference sequence). V was pared by 7 bases and J by 0 bases, with 3 bases of the junction left unmatched. This CDR3 has 16 residues. The chain's CDR3 is CASMGLAGSSYNEQFF. CDR3 DNA sequence: TGTGCCAGTATGGGACTAGCGGGGAGCTCCTACAATGAGCAGTTCTTC.

This clonotype was seen ten or more times. The chain has TRBV20-1 and TRBJ2-1; 10 bases map to TRBD2. Per the germline V gene, CDR1 is DFQATT and CDR2 is SNEGSKA (reference sequence). This CDR3 is built from 15 residues. The trim removed 2 bases at V and 4 bases at J, leaving 5 bases unmatched. This CDR3 is CSARPLAGPYNEQFF. The CDR3 DNA sequence: TGCAGTGCTAGACCACTAGCGGGGCCTTACAATGAGCAGTTCTTC.

V and J are TRBV5-5 and TRBJ2-7, with no clear D. The germline V gene encodes CDR1 SGHKS and CDR2 YYEKEE (reference sequence). The CDR3 extends over 16 amino acids. The V and J ends lost 1 base and 1 base respectively, with 15 bases between them. CDR3 protein: CASSLSPVQLSYEQYF. CDR3 coding DNA: TGTGCCAGCAGCTTGAGCCCAGTACAGTTATCCTACGAGCAGTACTTC.

For this clonotype: Just one base apart from a much larger clone, this may be a read error. J is TRBJ2-1 and V is TRBV5-1, with D perhaps matching TRBD2 (5 bases). The CDR3 has 16 amino acids. Germline V lookup: CDR1 SGHRS, CDR2 YFSETQ. V lost 2 bases and J 7 bases, leaving 19 bases between the germline ends. CDR3 nucleotides: TGCGCCAGCAGCTTAGCGGTGGGCGCGACCCTGAATGAGCAGTTCTTC. The encoded protein is CASSLAVGATLNEQFF.

This clonotype came up many times. The V gene is TRBV5-1, the J gene TRBJ1-1; a possible D gene is TRBD1 (5 bases). Germline values: CDR1 SGHRS, CDR2 YFSETQ. V lost 6 bases and J lost 5, with 14 bases in between. CDR3 length: 13 residues. The CDR3 here is CASTLGARTEAFF. The DNA for the CDR3 is TGCGCCAGCACCCTTGGGGCCCGGACTGAAGCTTTCTTT.

This clonotype has at least ten counts. This sequence joins TRBV7-2 and TRBJ2-3; the D gene is possibly TRBD1 (6 bases). In germline, CDR1 is SGHTA, CDR2 FQGNSA. The CDR3 sequence is 15 residues long. Trimming shortened V by 0 bases and J by 6 bases, and 13 bases separated the two germline ends. The CDR3 DNA follows: TGTGCCAGCAGCTTAGCACAGGGTAGTTTGGATACGCAGTATTTT. Encoded protein: CASSLAQGSLDTQYF.

This clonotype was detected many times. V is TRBV6-1 and J is TRBJ2-7, with D possibly TRBD2 on 5 matching bases. Trimming took 6 bases from V and 4 from J, leaving 13 bases between them. From germline, CDR1 is MNHNS and CDR2 SASEGT. This CDR3 has 13 amino acids. The CDR3 here is CASRDGAAYEQYF. In DNA, the CDR3 is TGTGCCAGCAGGGACGGAGCGGCTTACGAGCAGTACTTC.